This T cell receptor (beta chain) was captured in a study of breast tumors, draining lymph nodes, adjacent tissues. In TCRdb, the multiplex PCR reads were re-called with MiXCR into one record per CDR3 protein. Of under 300,000 distinct CDR3 sequences in the sample, 30% to 35% were seen once. This clonotype appeared many times. Antigen specificity is unknown. Axillary draining lymph nodes of breast cancer patients supplied the node samples. The study's findings and limits: Tumor and nontumor repertoires were significantly more similar in luminal-like than in basal-like breast cancer. The data were judged consistent with most tumor T cells coming from lymph node and expanding in tumor. Tumors had less TCR diversity than lymph nodes, more than nontumor tissue. Data only fit, rather than demonstrated, lymph node origin of most tumor T cells.

Looked up from germline, CDR1 is LNHDA and CDR2 is SQIVND (reference sequence). This CDR3 spans 15 amino acids. V dropped 6 bases and J dropped 3; count of bases not matched to a gene: 8. What was sequenced was axillary lymph node tissue. This chain connects TRBV19 to TRBJ2-7, with 10 bases lining up with TRBD2. This receptor was identified in a female donor with breast cancer. Some clones in this sample may be carry-over from other donors' samples. CDR3 in DNA: TGTGCCAGTAGAACCCGGACTAGCGGCCGCTACGAGCAGTACTTC. Translated, it gives CASRTRTSGRYEQYF.